A selection of T cell receptor beta chains follows, all from one sample in a study of cytomegalovirus exposure and HLA in healthy donors. Only in-frame clones appear in the TCRdb table, and some are missing; sequencing was by immunoSEQ multiplex PCR. The ten top clones account for approximately 10%, within a sample of 50,000 to 70,000 clones. Specimen: PBMCs. Every receptor here comes from a middle-aged man in good health and CMV-seropositive. Both conserved end residues are trimmed from each CDR3.

TRBV29-1,TRBJ1-1,SVINTEAF
TRBV5-1,TRBJ1-3,ARTGGCGNTIY
TRBV5-1,TRBJ1-5,ASSLGAGQPQH
TRBV5-1,TRBJ2-1,ASSPQHINEQF
TRBV9,TRBJ2-3,ASSVAGGPLVDTQY
TRBV5-1,TRBJ1-2,ASSPSPDILNYGYT
TRBV7-9,TRBJ1-2,ASSLLSPGGSYGYT
TRBV7-9,TRBJ1-3,ASSFTGVRNTIY
TRBV9,TRBJ2-2,ASSDGTVNTGELF
TRBV6-5,TRBJ1-4,ASSYSRTNEKLF
TRBV15,TRBJ2-5,ATSYVRDIQETQY
TRBV19,TRBJ1-5,ASSILRGRVSNQPQH
TRBV4-1,TRBJ2-7,ASSEAGNEQY
TRBV5-1,TRBJ1-4,ASSTGTVATNEKLF
TRBV4-2,TRBJ1-4,ASSQEGGEKLF
TRBV5-1,TRBJ1-1,ASSLELQGAIGTEAF
TRBV4-2,TRBJ2-7,ASSQDSGTAFEQY